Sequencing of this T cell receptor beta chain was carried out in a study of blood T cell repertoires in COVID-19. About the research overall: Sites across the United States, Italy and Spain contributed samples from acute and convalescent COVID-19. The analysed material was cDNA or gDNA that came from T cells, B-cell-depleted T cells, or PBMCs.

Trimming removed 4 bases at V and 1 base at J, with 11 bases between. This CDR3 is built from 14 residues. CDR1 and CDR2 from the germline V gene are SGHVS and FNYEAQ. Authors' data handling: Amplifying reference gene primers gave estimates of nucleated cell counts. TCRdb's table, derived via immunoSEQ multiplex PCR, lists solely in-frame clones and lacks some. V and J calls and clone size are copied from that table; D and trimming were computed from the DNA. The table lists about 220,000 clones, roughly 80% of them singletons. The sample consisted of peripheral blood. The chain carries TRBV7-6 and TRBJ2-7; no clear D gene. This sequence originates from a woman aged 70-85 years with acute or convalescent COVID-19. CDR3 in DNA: TGTGCCAGCAGCTCATCCCCCGGGTCCTACGAGCAGTACTTC. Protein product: CASSSSPGSYEQYF. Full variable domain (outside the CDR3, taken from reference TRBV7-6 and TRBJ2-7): GAGVSQSPRYKVTKRGQDVALRCDPISGHVSLYWYRQALGQGPEFLTYFNYEAQQDKSGLPNDRFSAERPEGSISTLTIQRTEQRDSAMYRCASSSSPGSYEQYFGPGTRLTVT.